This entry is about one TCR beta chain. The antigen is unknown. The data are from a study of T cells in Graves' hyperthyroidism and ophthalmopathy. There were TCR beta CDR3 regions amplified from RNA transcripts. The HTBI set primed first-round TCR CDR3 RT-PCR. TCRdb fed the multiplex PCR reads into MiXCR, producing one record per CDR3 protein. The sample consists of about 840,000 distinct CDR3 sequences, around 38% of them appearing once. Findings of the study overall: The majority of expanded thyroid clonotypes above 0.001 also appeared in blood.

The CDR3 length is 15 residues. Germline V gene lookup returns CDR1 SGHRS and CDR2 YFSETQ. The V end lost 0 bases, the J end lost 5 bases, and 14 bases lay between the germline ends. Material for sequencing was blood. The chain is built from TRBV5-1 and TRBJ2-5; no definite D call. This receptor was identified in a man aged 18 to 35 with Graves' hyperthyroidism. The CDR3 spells CASSLGADPFETQYF. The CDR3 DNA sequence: TGCGCCAGCAGCTTGGGGGCGGACCCCTTTGAGACCCAGTACTTC.